A selection of T cell receptor beta chains follows, all from one sample in a study of cytomegalovirus exposure and HLA in healthy donors. Only in-frame clones appear in the TCRdb table, and some are missing; sequencing was by immunoSEQ multiplex PCR. The ten most abundant clones cover roughly 2.9% of a sample with 35,000 to 45,000 clones. Sequenced input: PBMCs. Receptors originate from a woman aged 25 to 39 in good health and CMV-seropositive. The CDR3 runs from the conserved cysteine through the conserved F or W. The D gene is left open where the match is weak.

D: -; J: TRBJ1-2; V: TRBV5-1; DNA: TGCGCCAGCAGCTTGGGGCTCCCTAACTATGGCTACACCTTC; CDR3: CASSLGLPNYGYTF
D: -; J: TRBJ1-2; V: TRBV19; DNA: TGTGCCAGTAGTCCCCTCTGGGGGGTCGGCTACACCTTC; CDR3: CASSPLWGVGYTF
D: -; J: TRBJ2-7; V: TRBV21-1; DNA: TGTGCCAGCAGCAAACGGGACTGGGCCTACGAGCAGTACTTC; CDR3: CASSKRDWAYEQYF
D: -; J: TRBJ1-1; V: TRBV6-1; DNA: TGTGCCAGCAGTGAATATAGGACGGGGACTGAAGCTTTCTTT; CDR3: CASSEYRTGTEAFF
D: -; J: TRBJ2-7; V: TRBV28; DNA: TGTGCCAGCTATGGAGGTGGGTTAGAGCAGTACTTC; CDR3: CASYGGGLEQYF
D: -; J: TRBJ1-4; V: TRBV19; DNA: TGTGCCAGTAGTATATGGGGAGTTAATGAAAAACTGTTTTTT; CDR3: CASSIWGVNEKLFF
D: -; J: TRBJ2-6; V: TRBV18; DNA: TGTGCCAGCTCACCAGTCTTAAACTCTGGGGCCAACGTCCTGACTTTC; CDR3: CASSPVLNSGANVLTF
D: TRBD2; J: TRBJ2-5; V: TRBV9; DNA: TGTGCCAGCAGCCCGGGGGGGGGCCGAGAGACCCAGTACTTC; CDR3: CASSPGGGRETQYF
D: -; J: TRBJ2-7; V: TRBV27; DNA: TGTGCCAGCAGTCCGCAGGGGATGGGTTCCTACGAGCAGTACTTC; CDR3: CASSPQGMGSYEQYF
D: TRBD1; J: TRBJ2-2; V: TRBV18; DNA: TGTGCCAGCTCACGGAGCACAGGGGAAACCGGGGAGCTGTTTTTT; CDR3: CASSRSTGETGELFF
D: -; J: TRBJ1-3; V: TRBV29-1; DNA: TGCAGCGGGGAGTCTGGAAACACCATATATTTT; CDR3: CSGESGNTIYF
D: -; J: TRBJ2-4; V: TRBV2; DNA: TGTGCCAGCAGTGGCCGGGGGTCGCGGAAAAACATTCAGTACTTC; CDR3: CASSGRGSRKNIQYF
D: -; J: TRBJ1-1; V: TRBV6-4; DNA: TGTGCCAGCAGGGATGGACAGAGCAACACTGAAGCTTTCTTT; CDR3: CASRDGQSNTEAFF
D: TRBD2; J: TRBJ2-1; V: TRBV7-9; DNA: TGTGCCAGCAGCCCAACGGGGGGGCTTGATTATGAGCAGTTCTTC; CDR3: CASSPTGGLDYEQFF
D: TRBD2; J: TRBJ2-5; V: TRBV6-6; DNA: TGTGCCAGCAGAGCGGGGGTTCAAGAGACCCAGTACTTC; CDR3: CASRAGVQETQYF
D: -; J: TRBJ2-3; V: TRBV5-1; DNA: TGCGCCAGCAGCTTAACTAGCTTTGGCGCAGATACGCAGTATTTT; CDR3: CASSLTSFGADTQYF
D: -; J: TRBJ2-5; V: TRBV6-5; DNA: TGTGCCAGCAGCTCAAACGGACTTAGGGAGACCCAGTACTTC; CDR3: CASSSNGLRETQYF
D: -; J: TRBJ1-2; V: TRBV4-1; DNA: TGCGCCAGCAGCCAGACCCCGGGAAAGGCCTATGGCTACACCTTC; CDR3: CASSQTPGKAYGYTF
D: -; J: TRBJ1-6; V: TRBV7-2; DNA: TGTGCCAGCAGCTTAGTAGGGTTGGGGGGGGGATCACCCCTCCACTTT; CDR3: CASSLVGLGGGSPLHF
D: TRBD1; J: TRBJ2-2; V: TRBV19; DNA: TGTGCCAGTAGTTTACAGGGGGCCGGGGAGCTGTTTTTT; CDR3: CASSLQGAGELFF
D: -; J: TRBJ1-1; V: TRBV4-1; DNA: TGCGCCAGCAGCCAAGACAGGCCCGAGAACACTGAAGCTTTCTTT; CDR3: CASSQDRPENTEAFF
D: TRBD1; J: TRBJ1-5; V: TRBV6-1; DNA: TGTGCCAGCAGTGAAGCGAAGGGACAGACGCCCCAGCATTTT; CDR3: CASSEAKGQTPQHF
D: -; J: TRBJ1-4; V: TRBV11-2; DNA: TGTGCCAGCAGCTTACTCGAGGGCGGAAAACTGTTTTTT; CDR3: CASSLLEGGKLFF
D: -; J: TRBJ1-1; V: TRBV2; DNA: TGTGCCAGCAGTAGAGACAGGCCGGTAAGGACTGAAGCTTTCTTT; CDR3: CASSRDRPVRTEAFF
D: TRBD1; J: TRBJ1-4; V: TRBV5-1; DNA: TGCGCCAGCAGCCAGGGGACAGATGAAAAACTGTTTTTT; CDR3: CASSQGTDEKLFF
D: -; J: TRBJ1-2; V: TRBV19; DNA: TGTGCCAGTAGTATAGCTACAGGGTTGCATGGCTACACCTTC; CDR3: CASSIATGLHGYTF
D: -; J: TRBJ2-6; V: TRBV11-2; DNA: TGTGCCAGCAGCCTTTGGACAGTCAACGTCCTGACTTTC; CDR3: CASSLWTVNVLTF
D: TRBD1; J: TRBJ1-1; V: TRBV19; DNA: TGTGCCAGTAGTAAGGGGGCGAACACTGAAGCTTTCTTT; CDR3: CASSKGANTEAFF
D: TRBD2; J: TRBJ2-1; V: TRBV2; DNA: TGTGCCAGCATTGGACTAGATTCCTACAATGAGCAGTTCTTC; CDR3: CASIGLDSYNEQFF
D: TRBD1; J: TRBJ1-1; V: TRBV7-9; DNA: TGTGCCAGCAGCTGGACAGGGACGGGGAACACTGAAGCTTTCTTT; CDR3: CASSWTGTGNTEAFF
D: -; J: TRBJ1-6; V: TRBV6-5; DNA: TGTGCCAGCAGTTACTCACAGATCTATAATTCACCCCTCCACTTT; CDR3: CASSYSQIYNSPLHF
D: -; J: TRBJ1-4; V: TRBV6-1; DNA: TGTGCCAGCAGTGAAGCTGGGCAGGGGTATGAAAAACTGTTTTTT; CDR3: CASSEAGQGYEKLFF
D: TRBD1; J: TRBJ2-7; V: TRBV29-1; DNA: TGCAGCGTGGAAGACAGGGCCTACGAGCAGTACTTC; CDR3: CSVEDRAYEQYF
D: TRBD1; J: TRBJ1-1; V: TRBV5-5; DNA: TGTGCCAGCAGCTTAGCAGGGGGCGCGGACACTGAAGCTTTCTTT; CDR3: CASSLAGGADTEAFF
D: -; J: TRBJ1-1; V: TRBV13; DNA: TGTGCCAGCAGCCCAGGGGATTCTACTGAAGCTTTCTTT; CDR3: CASSPGDSTEAFF
D: -; J: TRBJ1-4; V: TRBV14; DNA: TGTGCCAGCAGCCAAGTCCGAGTTGGTGAAAAACTGTTTTTT; CDR3: CASSQVRVGEKLFF
D: -; J: TRBJ2-3; V: TRBV5-1; DNA: TGCGCCAGCAGTAGCTCCGCGGGGCTCACAGATACGCAGTATTTT; CDR3: CASSSSAGLTDTQYF
D: TRBD1; J: TRBJ2-1; V: TRBV10-3; DNA: TGTGCCATGGGACAGGGATCCTACAATGAGCAGTTCTTC; CDR3: CAMGQGSYNEQFF
D: TRBD1; J: TRBJ2-7; V: TRBV27; DNA: TGTGCCAGCAGCAACAGGGGGCGCTTAGACGAGCAGTACTTC; CDR3: CASSNRGRLDEQYF
D: -; J: TRBJ2-7; V: TRBV6-5; DNA: TGTGCCAGCAGCGGGGGGCTTGGTTACGAGCAGTACTTC; CDR3: CASSGGLGYEQYF
D: TRBD1; J: TRBJ1-5; V: TRBV28; DNA: TGTGCCAGCATTGTCGGGACAGGTGTCGCTGGCAATCAGCCCCAGCATTTT; CDR3: CASIVGTGVAGNQPQHF
D: TRBD1; J: TRBJ1-2; V: TRBV13; DNA: TGTGCCAGCAGCGGCCGACAGGGATACTATGGCTACACCTTC; CDR3: CASSGRQGYYGYTF
D: -; J: TRBJ2-2; V: TRBV19; DNA: TGTGCCAGTAGTAAAGTAAGAGACACCGGGGAGCTGTTTTTT; CDR3: CASSKVRDTGELFF
D: -; J: TRBJ1-2; V: TRBV19; DNA: TGTGCCAGTAGTATAGGGGAGGCCTATGGCTACACCTTC; CDR3: CASSIGEAYGYTF
D: TRBD2; J: TRBJ2-5; V: TRBV11-2; DNA: TGTGCCAGCAGCGGACTAGCGGGGGAGACCCAGTACTTC; CDR3: CASSGLAGETQYF
D: -; J: TRBJ1-1; V: TRBV7-9; DNA: TGTGCCAGCAGCCCGGGGACATCGAACACTGAAGCTTTCTTT; CDR3: CASSPGTSNTEAFF
D: TRBD2; J: TRBJ2-7; V: TRBV7-9; DNA: TGTGCCAGCAGACCAACCCCGCAGGGGACTAGCGAGCAGTACTTC; CDR3: CASRPTPQGTSEQYF
D: -; J: TRBJ2-6; V: TRBV6-1; DNA: TGTGCCAGCAAAAGGGGAACCTCTGGGGCCAACGTCCTGACTTTC; CDR3: CASKRGTSGANVLTF
D: -; J: TRBJ1-5; V: TRBV7-5; DNA: TGTGCCACAACCCAGGGTTTGCAGCCCCAGCATTTT; CDR3: CATTQGLQPQHF
D: TRBD2; J: TRBJ2-5; V: TRBV5-6; DNA: TGTGCCAGCAGCTTGGAGGGCGGGGGGGACCAAGAGACCCAGTACTTC; CDR3: CASSLEGGGDQETQYF
D: -; J: TRBJ2-2; V: TRBV15; DNA: TGTGCCACCAGTTCCGAGGGGGACGAGAACGGGGAGCTGTTTTTT; CDR3: CATSSEGDENGELFF
D: TRBD1; J: TRBJ2-7; V: TRBV4-1; DNA: TGCGCCAGCAGCCAAGCCTGGACAGGGGGCTTTTACGAGCAGTACTTC; CDR3: CASSQAWTGGFYEQYF
D: -; J: TRBJ2-5; V: TRBV28; DNA: TGTGCCAGCAGCCTTTGGGACACCCAAGAGACCCAGTACTTC; CDR3: CASSLWDTQETQYF
D: -; J: TRBJ1-2; V: TRBV6-4; DNA: TGTGCCAGCAGTTCGGGGAACTATGGCTACACCTTC; CDR3: CASSSGNYGYTF